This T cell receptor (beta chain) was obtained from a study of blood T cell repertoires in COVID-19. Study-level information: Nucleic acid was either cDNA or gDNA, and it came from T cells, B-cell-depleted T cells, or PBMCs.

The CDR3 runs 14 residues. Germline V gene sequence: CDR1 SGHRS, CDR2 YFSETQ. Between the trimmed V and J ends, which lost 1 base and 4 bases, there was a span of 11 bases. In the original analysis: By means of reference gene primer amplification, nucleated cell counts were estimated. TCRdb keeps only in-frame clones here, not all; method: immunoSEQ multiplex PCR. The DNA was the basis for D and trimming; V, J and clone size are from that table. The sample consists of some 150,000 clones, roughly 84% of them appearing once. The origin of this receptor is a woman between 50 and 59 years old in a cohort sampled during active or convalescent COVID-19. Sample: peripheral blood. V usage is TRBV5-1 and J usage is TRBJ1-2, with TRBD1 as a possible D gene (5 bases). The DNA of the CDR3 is TGCGCCAGCAGCTTGACTTTGGGGGGCTATGGCTACACCTTC. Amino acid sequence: CASSLTLGGYGYTF.